This is a list of T cell receptor beta chains from one sample in a study of vaccination and CD4 T cells after COVID-19. Their specific antigens are unknown. TCRdb reanalysed the PCR reads using MiXCR and keeps one entry per CDR3 protein. The data hold about 18,000 distinct CDR3 sequences, with roughly 50% observed a single time. Sequenced sample: CD4+ T cells from blood, cultured in vitro. The origin of the receptors is a human donor who had recovered from COVID-19. Each CDR3 is given with its conserved first and last residue. A D gene is named only where the DNA matches it firmly. Clone size is given for some rows only: seen once, a few or many times, or a class if the clone is expanded.

j_call cdr3_length v_call d_call clone_size cdr3_nt cdr3_aa
TRBJ2-5 15 TRBV7-3 TRBD1 . TGTGCCAGCAGCTTAACCCGGGACAGTCAAGAGACCCAGTACTTC CASSLTRDSQETQYF
TRBJ1-2 15 TRBV20-1 . . TGCAGTGCTAGTGGGGCAGGCAGGCTTGACTTTGGCTACACCTTC CSASGAGRLDFGYTF
TRBJ1-2 16 TRBV27 . few TGTGCCAGCAGTTCGCTAAGGGGGGGATTTAACTATGGCTACACCTTC CASSSLRGGFNYGYTF
TRBJ2-7 13 TRBV20-1 . few TGCAGTGCTAGATTACAGGGAATCTACGAGCAGTACTTC CSARLQGIYEQYF
TRBJ2-3 15 TRBV20-1 . . TGCAGTGCTCGGGCGATGGGCGGGAAGTGGGATACGCAGTATTTT CSARAMGGKWDTQYF
TRBJ2-2 15 TRBV6-2/TRBV6-3 . . TGTGCCAGCAGTTATGGGACCACGAACACCGGGGAGCTGTTTTTT CASSYGTTNTGELFF
TRBJ2-7 11 TRBV28 . . TGTGCCAGCACCTATGGGTACGAGCAGTACTTC CASTYGYEQYF
TRBJ1-3 16 TRBV20-1 . . TGCAGTGCTAGAGAGGGAGGGACTCACTCTGGAAACACCATATATTTT CSAREGGTHSGNTIYF
TRBJ1-4 15 TRBV20-1 . . TGCAGTGCTAGAGATCAAGGGACTGGAGTCGAAAAACTGTTTTTT CSARDQGTGVEKLFF
TRBJ1-6 17 TRBV5-4 . . TGTGCCAGCAGCCCAGGGACTTCCGGCGCCTATAATTCACCCCTCCACTTT CASSPGTSGAYNSPLHF
TRBJ2-7 14 TRBV27 . . TGTGCCAGCAGTTTATCAGGAGGGTATCTCGAGCAGTACTTC CASSLSGGYLEQYF
TRBJ2-5 16 TRBV9 TRBD2 . TGTGCCAGCAGCGTAGGGGCTAGCGGGATAGGGGAGACCCAGTACTTC CASSVGASGIGETQYF
TRBJ2-7 14 TRBV5-1 TRBD1 . TGCGCCAGCAGCATGGGGACAGCCCCTCGGGAGCAGTACTTC CASSMGTAPREQYF
TRBJ2-2 14 TRBV28 . . TGTGCCAGCAGTTCCACAGGGTACACCGGGGAGCTGTTTTTT CASSSTGYTGELFF
TRBJ1-1 13 TRBV24-1 . . TGTGCCACCAGTGATGGAGGGCGGACTGAAGCTTTCTTT CATSDGGRTEAFF
TRBJ2-1 15 TRBV30 . . TGTGCCTGGAGTGTTCCGAGTAACCCTTACAATGAGCAGTTCTTC CAWSVPSNPYNEQFF
TRBJ2-2 15 TRBV7-8 TRBD1 . TGTGCCAGCAGCTTGGGACAGGGAGAAACCGGGGAGCTGTTTTTT CASSLGQGETGELFF
TRBJ2-4 15 TRBV30 . . TGTGCCTGGAGTCGGGGGTCCTCGGCCAAAAACATTCAGTACTTC CAWSRGSSAKNIQYF
TRBJ2-6 16 TRBV19 . once TGTGCCAGCTCTCGGGGATTCAGGTCTGGGGCCAACGTCCTGACTTTC CASSRGFRSGANVLTF
TRBJ2-7 14 TRBV6-5 . . TGTGCCAGCAGTTCGACACGGTGGATGAGAGAGCAGTACTTC CASSSTRWMREQYF
TRBJ2-7 14 TRBV7-9 TRBD1 once TGTGCCAGCAGCCCCGGGACAGGGGCCTACGAGCAGTACTTC CASSPGTGAYEQYF
TRBJ2-3 17 TRBV6-1 TRBD2 . TGTGCCAGCAGTGAACTCCCTAGCGGGCTGATGGCAGATACGCAGTATTTT CASSELPSGLMADTQYF
TRBJ1-2 15 TRBV28 . . TGTGCCAGCAGTCTCCCTCAGGGGCTTGCCGGGAGCTACACCTTC CASSLPQGLAGSYTF
TRBJ2-1 15 TRBV19 . . TGTGCCAGTAGTATTTCAGTTCTAGCTTTCAATGAGCAGTTCTTC CASSISVLAFNEQFF
TRBJ2-1 15 TRBV6-1 TRBD2 . TGTGCCAGCAGTCCCCTAGCGGGAGTGTACAATGAGCAGTTCTTC CASSPLAGVYNEQFF
TRBJ1-1 13 TRBV25-1 TRBD1 . TGTGCCAGCATCAGGGGGGGGAACACTGAAGCTTTCTTT CASIRGGNTEAFF
TRBJ2-6 16 TRBV6-1 TRBD2 . TGTGCCAGCAGTGAACCGGGACTAGCTGGGGCCAACGTCCTGACTTTC CASSEPGLAGANVLTF
TRBJ1-1 14 TRBV2 TRBD1 . TGTGCCAGCAGTGAAGGCCCCAGGGGGCGGAGAGCTTTCTTT CASSEGPRGRRAFF
TRBJ2-7 14 TRBV7-8 . . TGTGCCAGCAGCCCTCGGGAAGGATCAGGCGAGCAGTACTTC CASSPREGSGEQYF
TRBJ1-2 15 TRBV23-1 . . TGCGCCAGCAGTCAATATACGGGACACCACTATGGCTACACCTTC CASSQYTGHHYGYTF
TRBJ2-4 16 TRBV28 TRBD1 . TGTGCCAGCACGGCGGGGTGGGGACAGGGAGGTAACATTCAGTACTTC CASTAGWGQGGNIQYF
TRBJ2-7 15 TRBV9 . . TGTGCCAGCAGCGCCAGGTTTTCGGCCTCCTACGAGCAGTACTTC CASSARFSASYEQYF
TRBJ2-3 16 TRBV10-3 TRBD1 few TGTGCCATCAGTGAGGGTTTGGGACAGGGATCAAATACGCAGTATTTT CAISEGLGQGSNTQYF
TRBJ1-2 14 TRBV5-4 . . TGTGCCAGCAGCTTGAGGGGGTTCTCCGGTGGCTACACCTTC CASSLRGFSGGYTF
TRBJ2-5 12 TRBV11-3 TRBD1 . TGTGCCAGCAGCAGGGACAGCCAGACCCAGTACTTC CASSRDSQTQYF
TRBJ2-2 15 TRBV15 TRBD1 few TGTGCCACCAGCCCCCGGACAGGAAACACCGGGGAGCTGTTTTTT CATSPRTGNTGELFF
TRBJ1-1 13 TRBV5-1 . . TGCGCCAGCAGGGCTACGGAAGGAAATGAAGCTTTCTTT CASRATEGNEAFF
TRBJ1-5 13 TRBV20-1 . few TGCAGTGCTAGTCAGCTATTGGATCAGCCCCAGCATTTT CSASQLLDQPQHF